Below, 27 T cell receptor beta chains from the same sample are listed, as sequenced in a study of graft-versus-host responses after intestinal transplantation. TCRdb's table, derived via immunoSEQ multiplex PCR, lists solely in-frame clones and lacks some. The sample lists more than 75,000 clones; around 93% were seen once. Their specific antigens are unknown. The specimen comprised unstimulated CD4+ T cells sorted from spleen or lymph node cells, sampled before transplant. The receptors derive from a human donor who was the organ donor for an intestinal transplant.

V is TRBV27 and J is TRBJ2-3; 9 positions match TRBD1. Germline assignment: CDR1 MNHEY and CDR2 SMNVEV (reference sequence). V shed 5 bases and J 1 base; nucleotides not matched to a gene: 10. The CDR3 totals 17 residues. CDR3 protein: CASSIKQGALGTDTQYF. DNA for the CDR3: TGTGCCAGCAGTATAAAACAGGGGGCTCTGGGCACAGATACGCAGTATTTT.

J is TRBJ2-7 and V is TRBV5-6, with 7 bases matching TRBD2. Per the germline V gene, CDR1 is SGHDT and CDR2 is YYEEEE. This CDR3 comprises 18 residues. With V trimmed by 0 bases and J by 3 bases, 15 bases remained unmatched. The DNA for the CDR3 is TGTGCCAGCAGCTTGGCCGGGGGAGGGGATTATTTTATCTACGAGCAGTACTTC. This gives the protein CASSLAGGGDYFIYEQYF. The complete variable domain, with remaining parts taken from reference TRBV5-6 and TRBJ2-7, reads DAGVTQSPTHLIKTRGQQVTLRCSPKSGHDTVSWYQQALGQGPQFIFQYYEEEERQRGNFPDRFSGHQFPNYSSELNVNALLLGDSALYLCASSLAGGGDYFIYEQYFGPGTRLTVT.

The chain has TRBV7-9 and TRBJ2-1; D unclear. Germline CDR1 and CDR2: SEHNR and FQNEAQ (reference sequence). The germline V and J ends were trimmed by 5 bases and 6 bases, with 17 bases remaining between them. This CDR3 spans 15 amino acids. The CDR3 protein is CASSPREPILNEQFF. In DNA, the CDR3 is TGTGCCAGCAGCCCCCGCGAGCCTATCCTCAATGAGCAGTTCTTC. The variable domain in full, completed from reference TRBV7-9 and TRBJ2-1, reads DTGVSQNPRHKITKRGQNVTFRCDPISEHNRLYWYRQTLGQGPEFLTYFQNEAQLEKSRLLSDRFSAERPKGSFSTLEIQRTEQGDSAMYLCASSPREPILNEQFFGPGTRLTVL.

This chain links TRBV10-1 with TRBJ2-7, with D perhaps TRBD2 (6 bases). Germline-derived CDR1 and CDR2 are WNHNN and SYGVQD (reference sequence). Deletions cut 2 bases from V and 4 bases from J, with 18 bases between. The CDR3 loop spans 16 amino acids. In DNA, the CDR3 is TGCGCCAGCAGTGAGCGGTCGGGGGAGAGAGGATACGAGCAGTACTTC. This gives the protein CASSERSGERGYEQYF.

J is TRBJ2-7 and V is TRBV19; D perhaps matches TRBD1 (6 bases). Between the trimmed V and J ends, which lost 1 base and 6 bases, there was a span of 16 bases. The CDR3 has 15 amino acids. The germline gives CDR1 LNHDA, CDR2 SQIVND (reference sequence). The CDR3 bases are TGTGCCAGTAGTATAGTTCTTAGGGGGATGTTCGAGCAGTACTTC. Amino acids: CASSIVLRGMFEQYF.

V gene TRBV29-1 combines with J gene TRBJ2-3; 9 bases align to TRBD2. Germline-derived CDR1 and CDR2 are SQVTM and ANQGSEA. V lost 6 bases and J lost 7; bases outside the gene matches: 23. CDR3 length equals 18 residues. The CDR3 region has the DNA TGCAGCGTGGTAGGGACTAGCCAGGGTATCGTGAGCAGTAATACGCAGTATTTT. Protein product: CSVVGTSQGIVSSNTQYF.

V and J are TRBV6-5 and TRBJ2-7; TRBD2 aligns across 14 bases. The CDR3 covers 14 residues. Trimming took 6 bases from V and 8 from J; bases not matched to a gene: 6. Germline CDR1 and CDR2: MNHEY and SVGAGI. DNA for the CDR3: TGTGCCAGCAGACGACTAGCGGGAGGGCCCCAGCAGTACTTC. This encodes CASRRLAGGPQQYF.

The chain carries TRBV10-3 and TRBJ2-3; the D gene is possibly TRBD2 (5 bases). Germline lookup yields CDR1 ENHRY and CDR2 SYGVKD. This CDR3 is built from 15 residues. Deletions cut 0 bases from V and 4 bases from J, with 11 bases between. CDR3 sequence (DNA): TGTGCCATCAGTGAGTCTAGGACTCAGGCAGATACGCAGTATTTT. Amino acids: CAISESRTQADTQYF.

The CDR3: CASSRLAGAAPFHNEQFF. The DNA for the CDR3 is TGTGCCAGCAGCCGACTAGCGGGAGCAGCCCCGTTCCACAATGAGCAGTTCTTC. The rearrangement uses TRBV14 and TRBJ2-1, with 12 bases matching TRBD2. Per germline, CDR1 SGHDN and CDR2 FVKESK. CDR3 length equals 18 residues. The V gene end was trimmed by 4 bases and the J gene end by 5 bases; junction bases not matched to a gene: 12.

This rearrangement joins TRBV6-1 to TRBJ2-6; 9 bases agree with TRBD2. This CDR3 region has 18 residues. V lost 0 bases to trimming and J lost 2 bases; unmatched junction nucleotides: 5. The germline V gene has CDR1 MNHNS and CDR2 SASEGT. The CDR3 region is CASSEAVSGSAGANVLTF. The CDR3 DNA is TGTGCCAGCAGTGAAGCGGTTAGCGGGAGTGCTGGGGCCAACGTCCTGACTTTC.

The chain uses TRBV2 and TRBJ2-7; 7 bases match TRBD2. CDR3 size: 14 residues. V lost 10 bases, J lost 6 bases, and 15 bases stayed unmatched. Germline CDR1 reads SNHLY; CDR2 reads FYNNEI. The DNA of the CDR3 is TGTGCCACCGTGGGGGGGGACCCCAGTGTCGAGCAGTACTTC. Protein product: CATVGGDPSVEQYF.

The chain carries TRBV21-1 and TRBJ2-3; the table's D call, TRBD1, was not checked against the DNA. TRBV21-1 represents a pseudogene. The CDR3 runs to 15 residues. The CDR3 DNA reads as TGTGCCAAGAAACAGACAGGTTCTAGCACAGATACGCAGTATTTT. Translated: CAKKQTGSSTDTQYF.

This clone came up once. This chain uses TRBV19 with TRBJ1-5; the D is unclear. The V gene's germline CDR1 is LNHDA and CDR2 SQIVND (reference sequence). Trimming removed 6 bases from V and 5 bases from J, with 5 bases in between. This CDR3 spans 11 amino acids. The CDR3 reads CASSTDQPQHF. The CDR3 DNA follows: TGTGCCAGTAGCACAGATCAGCCCCAGCATTTT.

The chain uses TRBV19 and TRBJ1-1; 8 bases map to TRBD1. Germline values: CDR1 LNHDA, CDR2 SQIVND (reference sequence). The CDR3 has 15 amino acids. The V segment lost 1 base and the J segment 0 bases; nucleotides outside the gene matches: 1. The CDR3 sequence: CASSIGGQVNTEAFF. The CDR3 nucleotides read TGTGCCAGTAGTATAGGGGGACAGGTGAACACTGAAGCTTTCTTT.

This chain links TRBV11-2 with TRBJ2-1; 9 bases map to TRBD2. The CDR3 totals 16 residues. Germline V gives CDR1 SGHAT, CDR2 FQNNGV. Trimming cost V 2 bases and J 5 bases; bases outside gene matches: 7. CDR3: CASSLTLPSGNNEQFF. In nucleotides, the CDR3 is TGTGCCAGCAGCTTAACCCTTCCTAGCGGGAACAATGAGCAGTTCTTC.

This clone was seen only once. The DNA of the CDR3 is TGTGCCAGCAGTTACGGGACCGGGACAACGGGAAACACCATATATTTT. This codes for CASSYGTGTTGNTIYF. The genes are TRBV6-5 and TRBJ1-3; a possible D gene is TRBD1 (6 bases). This CDR3 contains 16 residues. Germline CDR1 reads MNHEY; CDR2 reads SVGAGI. Deletions cut 2 bases from V and 4 bases from J, with 15 bases between.

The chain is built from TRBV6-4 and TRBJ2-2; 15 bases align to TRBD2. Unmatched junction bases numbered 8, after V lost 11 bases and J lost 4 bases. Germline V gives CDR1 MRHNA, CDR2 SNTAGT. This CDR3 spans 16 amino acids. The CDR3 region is CARGLAGGPGTGELFF. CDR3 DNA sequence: TGTGCCCGAGGACTAGCGGGAGGGCCGGGCACCGGGGAGCTGTTTTTT.

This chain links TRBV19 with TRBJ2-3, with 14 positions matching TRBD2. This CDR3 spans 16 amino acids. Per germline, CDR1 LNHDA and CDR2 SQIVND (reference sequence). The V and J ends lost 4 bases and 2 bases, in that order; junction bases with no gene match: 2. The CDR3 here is CASSRLAGGFTDTQYF. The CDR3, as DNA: TGTGCCAGTAGTAGACTAGCGGGAGGGTTCACAGATACGCAGTATTTT.

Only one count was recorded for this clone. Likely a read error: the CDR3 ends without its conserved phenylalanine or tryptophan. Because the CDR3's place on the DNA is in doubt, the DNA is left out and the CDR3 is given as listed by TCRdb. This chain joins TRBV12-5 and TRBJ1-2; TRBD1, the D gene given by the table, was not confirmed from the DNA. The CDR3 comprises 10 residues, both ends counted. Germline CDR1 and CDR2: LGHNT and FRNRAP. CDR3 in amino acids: CASGLEWDRD.

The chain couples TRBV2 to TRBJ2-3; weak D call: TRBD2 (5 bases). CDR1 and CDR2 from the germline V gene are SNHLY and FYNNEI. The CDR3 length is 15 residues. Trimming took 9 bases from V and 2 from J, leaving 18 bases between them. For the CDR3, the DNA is TGTGCCAGGGAGTCGGGGATCCTCCTCACAGATACGCAGTATTTT. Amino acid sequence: CARESGILLTDTQYF.

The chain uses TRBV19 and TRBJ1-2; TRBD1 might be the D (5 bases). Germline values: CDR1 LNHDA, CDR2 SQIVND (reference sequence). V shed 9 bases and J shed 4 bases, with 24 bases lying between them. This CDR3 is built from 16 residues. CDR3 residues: CASTNVWDYGFYGYTF. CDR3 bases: TGTGCCAGCACCAACGTTTGGGACTATGGGTTCTATGGCTACACCTTC. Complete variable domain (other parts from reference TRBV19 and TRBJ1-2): DGGITQSPKYLFRKEGQNVTLSCEQNLNHDAMYWYRQDPGQGLRLIYYSQIVNDFQKGDIAEGYSVSREKKESFPLTVTSAQKNPTAFYLCASTNVWDYGFYGYTFGSGTRLTVV.

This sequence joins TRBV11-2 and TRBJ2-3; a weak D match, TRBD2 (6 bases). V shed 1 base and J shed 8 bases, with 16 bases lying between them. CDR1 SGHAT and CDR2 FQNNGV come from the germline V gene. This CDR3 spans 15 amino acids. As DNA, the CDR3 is TGTGCCAGCAGCTTAGTTGCGGGGCTGTCGGGTACGCAGTATTTT. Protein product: CASSLVAGLSGTQYF.

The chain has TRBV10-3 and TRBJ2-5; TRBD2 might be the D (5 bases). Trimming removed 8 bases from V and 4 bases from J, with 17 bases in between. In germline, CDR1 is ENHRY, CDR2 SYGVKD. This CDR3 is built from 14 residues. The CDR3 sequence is CAIGALAQGETQYF. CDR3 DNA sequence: TGTGCCATCGGCGCCCTAGCTCAAGGAGAGACCCAGTACTTC.

CDR3: CASSFGVSFGDTQYF. The CDR3 DNA follows: TGCGCCAGCAGCTTCGGGGTTTCGTTTGGAGATACGCAGTATTTT. The chain recombines TRBV5-1 with TRBJ2-3; D may be TRBD2 (5 bases). Germline CDR1 reads SGHRS; CDR2 reads YFSETQ. Trimming stripped 2 bases from V and 5 bases from J, with 15 bases between. The CDR3 contains 15 residues. Using reference TRBV5-1 and TRBJ2-3 for the parts outside the CDR3, the full variable domain is KAGVTQTPRYLIKTRGQQVTLSCSPISGHRSVSWYQQTPGQGLQFLFEYFSETQRNKGNFPGRFSGRQFSNSRSEMNVSTLELGDSALYLCASSFGVSFGDTQYFGPGTRLTVL.

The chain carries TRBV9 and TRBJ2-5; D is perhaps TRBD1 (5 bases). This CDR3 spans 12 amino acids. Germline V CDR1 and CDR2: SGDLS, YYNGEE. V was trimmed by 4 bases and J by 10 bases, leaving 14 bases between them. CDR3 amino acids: CASSQNLRDQYF. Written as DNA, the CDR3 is TGTGCCAGCAGCCAAAACCTCAGGGACCAGTACTTC.

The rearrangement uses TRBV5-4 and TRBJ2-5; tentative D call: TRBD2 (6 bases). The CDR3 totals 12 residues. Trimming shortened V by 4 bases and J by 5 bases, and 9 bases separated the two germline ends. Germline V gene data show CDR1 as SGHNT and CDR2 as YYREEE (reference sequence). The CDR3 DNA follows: TGTGCCAGCAGCGGAGCGGGTGAGACCCAGTACTTC. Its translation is CASSGAGETQYF.

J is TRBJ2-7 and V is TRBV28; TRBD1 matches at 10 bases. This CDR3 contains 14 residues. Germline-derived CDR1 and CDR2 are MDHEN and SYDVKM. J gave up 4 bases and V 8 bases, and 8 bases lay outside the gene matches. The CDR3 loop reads CASGQTGGAYEQYF. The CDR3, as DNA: TGTGCCAGCGGACAGACAGGGGGCGCTTACGAGCAGTACTTC.